The 29 T cell receptor beta chains below all came from one sample that was sequenced in a study of blood T cell repertoires in COVID-19. Libraries were prepared by immunoSEQ multiplex PCR; TCRdb keeps only in-frame clonotypes and omits some of them. The sample carries hundreds of thousands of clones, over 75% recorded once. Material for sequencing was peripheral blood. The receptors stem from a woman between 45 and 60 years old with active or convalescent COVID-19.

This chain uses TRBV4-3 with TRBJ2-2; TRBD1 matches at 10 bases. The CDR3 length is 15 residues. Germline values: CDR1 LGHNA, CDR2 YSLEER. V was clipped by 1 base and J by 4 bases; unmatched bases: 0. The CDR3 bases are TGCGCCAGCAGCCAAGGGACAGGGGGCACCGGGGAGCTGTTTTTT. Its translation: CASSQGTGGTGELFF.

The V gene is TRBV4-3, the J gene TRBJ2-7, with D possibly TRBD1 on 5 matching bases. The CDR3 extends over 14 amino acids. Germline lookup yields CDR1 LGHNA and CDR2 YSLEER. Trimming pared 1 base from V and 3 bases from J, leaving 10 bases between. DNA for the CDR3: TGCGCCAGCAGCCAAGTCTGGCAGGGCTACGAGCAGTACTTC. Translating gives CASSQVWQGYEQYF.

The gene calls are TRBV7-2 and TRBJ2-3; the D gene is possibly TRBD2 (6 bases). Looked up from germline, CDR1 is SGHTA and CDR2 is FQGNSA. The CDR3 spans 14 residues. With 0 bases removed from V and 4 bases from J, the gap between germline ends came to 8 bases. The CDR3 bases are TGTGCCAGCAGCTTAGCTTGGGGGGCAGATACGCAGTATTTT. Encoded protein: CASSLAWGADTQYF.

The chain is built from TRBV3-1 (or the pseudogene TRBV3-2) and TRBJ2-7; 7 bases match TRBD1. V dropped 2 bases and J dropped 1; count of bases not matched to a gene: 5. The CDR3 totals 15 residues. The germline V gene encodes CDR1 LGHDT and CDR2 YNNKEL (reference sequence). The chain's CDR3 is CASSQSDRVSYEQYF. The CDR3 bases are TGTGCCAGCAGCCAAAGCGACAGGGTGTCCTACGAGCAGTACTTC.

On this clone: The same CDR3 arises from other DNA sequences in this sample as well. This sequence joins TRBV7-2 and TRBJ2-1; D is possibly TRBD1 (5 bases). Germline CDR1 and CDR2: SGHTA and FQGNSA. With 3 bases removed from V and 3 bases from J, the gap between germline ends came to 12 bases. This CDR3 region has 15 residues. This chain's CDR3 is CASSLGQGSYNEQFF. CDR3 DNA sequence: TGTGCCAGCAGCTTGGGGCAGGGAAGCTACAATGAGCAGTTCTTC.

In nucleotides, the CDR3 is TGTGCCAGCAGTTCCACAGGGTCTGGAAACACCATATATTTT. Translating it yields CASSSTGSGNTIYF. The V call is TRBV6-6, the J call TRBJ1-3, with D maybe TRBD1 (6 bases). The V end was cut by 4 bases, the J end by 1 base, with 8 bases between. The CDR3 extends over 14 amino acids. From germline, CDR1 is MNHNY and CDR2 SVGAGI (reference sequence).

V is TRBV7-9 and J is TRBJ2-5; 10 nucleotides match TRBD2. V shed 3 bases and J 0 bases; nucleotides not matched to a gene: 4. Germline V gene data show CDR1 as SEHNR and CDR2 as FQNEAQ (reference sequence). The CDR3 has 16 amino acids. The DNA for the CDR3 is TGTGCCAGCAGCTTTGATACTAGCGGGAACCAAGAGACCCAGTACTTC. This codes for CASSFDTSGNQETQYF.

For this clone: A junction boundary mismatches the germline segment, possibly from a read error. The CDR3 nucleotides read TGTGCCAGCAGCTTATACAGGACAGGGGCCCCTTACGGGCAGTACTTC. It specifies CASSLYRTGAPYGQYF. The chain has TRBV11-2 and TRBJ2-7; 9 bases agree with TRBD1. Germline V gene lookup returns CDR1 SGHAT and CDR2 FQNNGV. There are 16 residues in the CDR3.

This clone was detected only once. This specimen includes other DNA sequences encoding the same CDR3. The chain joins TRBV3-1 (or the pseudogene TRBV3-2) to TRBJ1-2; 7 nucleotides line up with TRBD1. The CDR3 spans 14 residues. V shed 1 base and J 3 bases; nucleotides not matched to a gene: 2. Germline lookup yields CDR1 LGHDT and CDR2 YNNKEL (reference sequence). The CDR3 is CASSQATGDYGYTF. The DNA of the CDR3 is TGTGCCAGCAGCCAAGCCACAGGGGACTATGGCTACACCTTC.

V gene TRBV10-3 combines with J gene TRBJ1-2; no definite D call. V was shortened by 6 bases and J by 7 bases, with 15 bases between the two germline ends. This CDR3 region has 13 residues. Germline CDR1 ENHRY, CDR2 SYGVKD. The CDR3 here is CAIRAAGSGGYTF. The CDR3 DNA is TGTGCCATCAGGGCCGCGGGAAGTGGTGGCTACACCTTC.

The V gene is TRBV27, the J gene TRBJ2-3, with 13 bases fitting TRBD2. The J segment lost 2 bases and the V segment lost 3 bases, leaving 8 bases of the junction unmatched. The V gene's germline CDR1 is MNHEY and CDR2 SMNVEV (reference sequence). The CDR3 is 18 residues long. The CDR3 sequence is CASSFKETSGGYTDTQYF. CDR3 coding DNA: TGTGCCAGCAGTTTCAAAGAGACTAGCGGGGGGTACACAGATACGCAGTATTTT.

The rearrangement links TRBV5-6 to TRBJ2-2, with 10 bases lining up with TRBD1. Germline V gene lookup returns CDR1 SGHDT and CDR2 YYEEEE. The V and J ends lost 4 bases and 5 bases, in that order; junction bases with no gene match: 5. The CDR3 extends over 15 amino acids. CDR3 region: CASSPPGQGTGELFF. CDR3 in DNA: TGTGCCAGCAGCCCGCCGGGACAGGGGACCGGGGAGCTGTTTTTT. The complete variable domain, with remaining parts taken from reference TRBV5-6 and TRBJ2-2, reads DAGVTQSPTHLIKTRGQQVTLRCSPKSGHDTVSWYQQALGQGPQFIFQYYEEEERQRGNFPDRFSGHQFPNYSSELNVNALLLGDSALYLCASSPPGQGTGELFFGEGSRLTVL.

V usage is TRBV19 and J usage is TRBJ1-2; 7 nucleotides align to TRBD1. CDR1 and CDR2 (germline): LNHDA, SQIVND (reference sequence). The V segment lost 6 bases and the J segment 5 bases; nucleotides outside the gene matches: 9. The CDR3 has 14 amino acids. CDR3 in amino acids: CASSTGVDSYGYTF. The CDR3 DNA follows: TGTGCCAGTAGCACAGGGGTAGATTCGTATGGCTACACCTTC.

The chain uses TRBV7-9 and TRBJ2-5; TRBD2 is a possible D gene (5 bases). The CDR3 runs 15 residues. Trimming removed 1 base at V and 2 bases at J, with 11 bases between. Germline lookup yields CDR1 SEHNR and CDR2 FQNEAQ (reference sequence). The CDR3 region has the DNA TGTGCCAGCAGCTTAGGGCTAGCCCTTCAAGAGACCCAGTACTTC. It is translated as CASSLGLALQETQYF.

The rearrangement joins TRBV30 to TRBJ2-6; no firm D call. Per the germline V gene, CDR1 is GTSNPN and CDR2 is SVGIG (reference sequence). Between the trimmed V and J ends, which lost 1 base and 4 bases, there was a span of 8 bases. The CDR3 runs to 14 residues. Written as DNA, the CDR3 is TGTGCCTGGAGTGCCCAGAGGGGGGCCAACGTCCTGACTTTC. It translates to CAWSAQRGANVLTF.

The gene calls are TRBV6-2 or TRBV6-3 and TRBJ1-2; TRBD1 agrees at 7 bases. Germline V CDR1 and CDR2: MNHEY, SVGEGT. The CDR3 covers 15 residues. J was trimmed by 2 bases and V by 6 bases; bases with no gene match: 9. DNA for the CDR3: TGTGCCAGCAGCCCAGACAGGGCTTACAACTATGGCTACACCTTC. Translation: CASSPDRAYNYGYTF.

The V gene is TRBV28, the J gene TRBJ2-7; 7 bases match TRBD2. The CDR3 loop spans 12 amino acids. The germline gives CDR1 MDHEN, CDR2 SYDVKM. CDR3 sequence (DNA): TGTGCGTCCTGCGGGAGCAGCTACGAGCAGTACTTC. Protein product: CASCGSSYEQYF.

CDR3: CASSQGRDTTIQGYTF. In DNA form, the CDR3 reads TGCGCCAGCAGCCAGGGCCGGGACACAACGATTCAAGGCTACACCTTC. The chain has TRBV4-1 and TRBJ1-2, with a possible D match to TRBD1 (6 bases). This CDR3 is 16 amino acids long. Germline lookup yields CDR1 MGHRA and CDR2 YSYEKL. The V and J ends lost 3 bases and 8 bases respectively, with 22 bases between them.

This chain's CDR3 is CASSQSSGASYEQYF. Here the CDR3 DNA reads TGCGCCAGCAGCCAATCTAGCGGGGCTTCCTACGAGCAGTACTTC. The chain uses TRBV4-1 and TRBJ2-7, with 9 bases that match TRBD2. V was pared by 2 bases and J by 1 base, with 3 bases of the junction left unmatched. The CDR3 is 15 amino acids. Per the germline V gene, CDR1 is MGHRA and CDR2 is YSYEKL.

A few counts support this clone. The gene calls are TRBV6-1 and TRBJ1-2; 7 nucleotides line up with TRBD1. CDR3 length equals 16 residues. From germline, CDR1 is MNHNS and CDR2 SASEGT. The junction had 5 bases not matched to a gene; V was cut back by 1 base and J by 0 bases. CDR3 coding DNA: TGTGCCAGCAGTGAAGTGAAGGGACAGCCTAACTATGGCTACACCTTC. Its protein product is CASSEVKGQPNYGYTF.

This clone has just one count. J is TRBJ2-2 and V is TRBV7-9; D might be TRBD2 (6 bases). The CDR3 extends over 15 amino acids. The ends were cut back, 3 bases at V and 0 bases at J, with 8 bases in the middle. CDR1 is SEHNR and CDR2 is FQNEAQ in the germline V gene (reference sequence). The CDR3 loop is CASSFAGTNTGELFF. CDR3 coding DNA: TGTGCCAGCAGCTTTGCGGGGACGAACACCGGGGAGCTGTTTTTT.

The chain employs TRBV28 and TRBJ1-4; TRBD1 matches at 8 bases. Unmatched junction bases numbered 3, after V lost 0 bases and J lost 6 bases. CDR1 and CDR2 (germline): MDHEN, SYDVKM. The CDR3 is 15 amino acids. The DNA of the CDR3 is TGTGCCAGCAGTTTATGGGGACAGGCGGATGAAAAACTGTTTTTT. Its translation is CASSLWGQADEKLFF.

J is TRBJ1-2 and V is TRBV21-1; the table calls TRBD1, which could not be checked here. TRBV21-1 is assigned pseudogene status. This CDR3 is built from 12 residues. The CDR3 DNA is TGTGCCAGCAGCCCCGGTACACAGAAATACACCTTC. This translates into CASSPGTQKYTF.

The rearrangement uses TRBV30 and TRBJ1-5; no firm D call. The CDR3 is 15 residues long. The V gene's germline CDR1 is GTSNPN and CDR2 SVGIG (reference sequence). V lost 3 bases and J lost 2, with 14 bases in between. In DNA form, the CDR3 reads TGTGCCTGGAGAGTGGGAGGGAGCGGCAATCAGCCCCAGCATTTT. It translates to CAWRVGGSGNQPQHF. The full variable domain, in which reference TRBV30 and TRBJ1-5 provide the parts outside the CDR3, is SQTIHQWPATLVQPVGSPLSLECTVEGTSNPNLYWYRQAAGRGLQLLFYSVGIGQISSEVPQNLSASRPQDRQFILSSKKLLLSDSGFYLCAWRVGGSGNQPQHFGDGTRLSIL.

The chain combines TRBV27 with TRBJ2-5; D unclear. CDR3 length: 13 residues. The ends were cut back, 4 bases at V and 3 bases at J, with 9 bases in the middle. The germline gives CDR1 MNHEY, CDR2 SMNVEV (reference sequence). The CDR3 is CASSSPEKETQYF. The CDR3 region has the DNA TGTGCCAGCAGTTCCCCCGAGAAAGAGACCCAGTACTTC.

There are a few counts of this clone. The chain recombines TRBV19 with TRBJ1-2, with D hard to call. V was trimmed by 5 bases and J by 4 bases, leaving 11 bases between them. The CDR3 sequence is 13 residues long. Germline V gene lookup returns CDR1 LNHDA and CDR2 SQIVND (reference sequence). The CDR3: CASSPATGYGYTF. CDR3 coding DNA: TGTGCCAGTAGTCCCGCCACGGGCTATGGCTACACCTTC.

The chain carries TRBV30 and TRBJ1-1; D perhaps matches TRBD1 (5 bases). Between the trimmed V and J ends, which lost 0 bases and 5 bases, there was a span of 10 bases. The CDR3 runs to 13 residues. CDR1 is GTSNPN and CDR2 is SVGIG in the germline V gene (reference sequence). The CDR3 loop is CAWSVQVGTEAFF. CDR3 in DNA: TGTGCCTGGAGTGTACAGGTGGGGACTGAAGCTTTCTTT.

The chain has TRBV7-2 and TRBJ2-7; 12 nucleotides line up with TRBD2. V gave up 6 bases and J gave up 5 bases; unmatched junction bases: 5. This CDR3 region has 14 residues. In germline, CDR1 is SGHTA, CDR2 FQGNSA. The CDR3 coding sequence is TGTGCCAGCAGGGCGACTAGCGGGAGTCACGAGCAGTACTTC. This sequence encodes CASRATSGSHEQYF.

The rearrangement uses TRBV11-2 and TRBJ2-3; 10 nucleotides line up with TRBD2. CDR1 is SGHAT and CDR2 is FQNNGV in the germline V gene. V was clipped by 0 bases and J by 0 bases; unmatched bases: 12. The CDR3 covers 20 residues. This CDR3 is CASSLDLAGVRGISTDTQYF. Here the CDR3 DNA reads TGTGCCAGCAGCTTAGATCTAGCGGGGGTTCGGGGAATTAGCACAGATACGCAGTATTTT.